This T cell receptor (beta chain) was documented in a study of blood T cell repertoires in COVID-19. Study-level background: PBMCs, B-cell-depleted T cells, or T cells were the source of the cDNA or gDNA that made up the material.

Some clones are missing from TCRdb's copy, which holds only in-frame ones; the method was immunoSEQ multiplex PCR. The sample lists about 120,000 clones, roughly 80% occurring once. This clone was picked up one time. Sequenced: peripheral blood. The TCR comes from a human donor in a cohort sampled during active COVID-19.

The CDR3 nucleotides read TGCGCCAGCAGCTTTGGGGGCCGCTCCTACGAGCAGTACTTC. Translating gives CASSFGGRSYEQYF. The chain combines TRBV5-1 with TRBJ2-7; tentative D call: TRBD1 (6 bases). V lost 2 bases and J lost 0, with 9 bases in between. Germline loops: CDR1 SGHRS, CDR2 YFSETQ. The CDR3 is 14 amino acids.